This T cell receptor (beta chain) emerged from a study of T cell responses to AZD1222 COVID-19 vaccine. With 1 base clipped from V and 6 bases from J, the junction kept 5 bases outside the gene matches. This CDR3 comprises 14 residues. Germline-derived CDR1 and CDR2 are SGHNT and YENEEA. Method: immunoSEQ multiplex PCR; TCRdb's copy keeps in-frame clones and lacks some. The repertoire holds 150,000 or so clones, with 91% as singletons. The clonotype originates from an adult who received the AZD1222 COVID-19 vaccine. Sequencing was performed on peripheral blood, taken 28 days after the second AZD1222 dose. The V and J genes are TRBV11-3 and TRBJ2-7; TRBD2 aligns across 8 bases. Here the CDR3 reads CASSLAGTRGEQYF. CDR3 coding DNA: TGTGCCAGCAGCTTAGCAGGGACTAGAGGCGAGCAGTACTTC.